The 17 T cell receptor beta chains listed next were all sequenced from one sample in a study of cytomegalovirus exposure and HLA in healthy donors (dated by TCRdb to the late 2010s). The protocol used for the library was the immunoSEQ multiplex PCR assay. The multiplex PCR relied on a mix of 60 forward primers for TCR Vbeta segments and 13 reverse primers for TCR Jbeta segments. In TCRdb, the immuneACCESS table is reduced to in-frame sequences with V and J assigned. These tables do not hold every clone; where another copy was compared, an unresolved V gene accounts for under half, and the others remain unexplained. Recorded for this sample are more than 95,000 clones; about 9.5% of them occurred a single time. Of the sample, under 6% is held by the ten largest clones. The sequenced material came from PBMCs. Receptors originate from a man aged 35 to 55 in good health and CMV-seropositive.

This chain connects TRBV7-6 to TRBJ1-2; 10 bases align to TRBD1. The length of the CDR3 is 15 residues. Germline CDR1 and CDR2: SGHVS and FNYEAQ. The ends lost 5 bases at V and 5 bases at J; junction bases unmatched: 8. The CDR3 here is CASSLGQGDWYGYTF. The CDR3 DNA sequence: TGTGCCAGCAGCCTCGGACAGGGGGATTGGTATGGCTACACCTTC.

The chain combines TRBV29-1 with TRBJ2-5; 9 nucleotides match TRBD1. The J call may not be correct, given that the DNA end is closer to TRBJ2-7. The germline gives CDR1 SQVTM, CDR2 ANQGSEA. This CDR3 comprises 12 residues. The CDR3 region has the DNA TGCAGCCCCAGACAGGGGGTTGACGAGCAGTACTTC. It is translated as CSPRQGVDEQYF.

This sequence joins TRBV30 and TRBJ2-5; tentative D call: TRBD2 (6 bases). The end of the DNA is better explained by TRBJ2-7, so the J call may be wrong. Germline loops: CDR1 GTSNPN, CDR2 SVGIG (reference sequence). CDR3 length: 16 amino acids. CDR3 sequence: CAWSVLGRGSSYEQYF. CDR3 coding DNA: TGTGCCTGGAGTGTACTAGGGCGGGGAAGCTCCTACGAGCAGTACTTC.

This clone has more than one count but fewer than ten. The J gene is TRBJ2-7, the V gene TRBV11-2, with a weak D call TRBD1 (6 bases). The ends were cut back, 9 bases at V and 5 bases at J, with 17 bases in the middle. The CDR3 has 13 amino acids. Germline V lookup: CDR1 SGHAT, CDR2 FQNNGV. The DNA of the CDR3 is TGTGCCAGTACTTGGCAGGGGTCCGACGAGCAGTACTTC. This sequence encodes CASTWQGSDEQYF.

This clone was counted at least ten times. CDR3 region: CASSFDIGYTF. DNA for the CDR3: TGTGCCAGCAGTTTCGACATTGGCTACACCTTC. The chain carries TRBV6-6 and TRBJ1-2; D gene uncertain. This CDR3 region has 11 residues. The germline V gene encodes CDR1 MNHNY and CDR2 SVGAGI (reference sequence). Trimming stripped 4 bases from V and 7 bases from J, with 7 bases between.

This clone showed up just a few times. The chain employs TRBV7-6 and TRBJ2-3; TRBD2 might be the D (6 bases). Germline CDR1 SGHVS, CDR2 FNYEAQ. This CDR3 has 12 amino acids. The V and J ends lost 4 bases and 8 bases respectively, with 10 bases between them. The CDR3 region has the DNA TGTGCCAGCAGCTCAGCGGAGGGTACGCAGTATTTT. Residues: CASSSAEGTQYF. The full variable domain, with the rest looked up from reference TRBV7-6 and TRBJ2-3, is GAGVSQSPRYKVTKRGQDVALRCDPISGHVSLYWYRQALGQGPEFLTYFNYEAQQDKSGLPNDRFSAERPEGSISTLTIQRTEQRDSAMYRCASSSAEGTQYFGPGTRLTVL.

Notes on this clone: One junction end does not reproduce the germline sequence, and a read error may be involved. The chain joins TRBV4-1 to TRBJ1-5; TRBD1 might be the D (5 bases). CDR1 MGHRA and CDR2 YSYEKL come from the germline V gene. The CDR3 has 13 residues. CDR3: CASSQEFGSGFLF. The CDR3 DNA follows: TGCGCCAGCAGCCAAGAGTTTGGGTCAGGGTTTCTTTTT.

The chain carries TRBV19 and TRBJ2-1; TRBD2 matches 8 bases. Germline V gene lookup returns CDR1 LNHDA and CDR2 SQIVND (reference sequence). The CDR3 has 16 residues. The trim removed 2 bases at V and 7 bases at J, leaving 10 bases unmatched. The CDR3 reads CASSIRTSPFSNEQFF. In DNA, the CDR3 is TGTGCCAGTAGTATAAGGACTAGCCCCTTTAGTAATGAGCAGTTCTTC.

The V call is TRBV5-6, the J call TRBJ2-5; tentatively, D is TRBD2 (5 bases). The CDR3 contains 16 residues. Germline CDR1 reads SGHDT; CDR2 reads YYEEEE. Trimming removed 3 bases at V and 2 bases at J, with 17 bases between. The CDR3 DNA sequence: TGTGCCAGCAGCTCCCTGTACCGGGAAAGTCAAGAGACCCAGTACTTC. The encoded protein is CASSSLYRESQETQYF.

The chain carries TRBV4-1 and TRBJ2-7, with D perhaps matching TRBD2 (6 bases). Trimming took off 6 bases at V and 2 bases at J, with 20 bases between the two ends. Germline CDR1 reads MGHRA; CDR2 reads YSYEKL. This CDR3 spans 16 amino acids. The CDR3 region is CASRPTSSLFPYEQYF. The DNA for the CDR3 is TGCGCCAGCAGACCCACTAGCTCGCTTTTTCCCTACGAGCAGTACTTC.

The chain joins TRBV4-1 to TRBJ2-7; 10 positions match TRBD2. The CDR3 is 17 residues long. V lost 1 base and J lost 3; bases outside the gene matches: 9. Germline loops: CDR1 MGHRA, CDR2 YSYEKL. The DNA for the CDR3 is TGCGCCAGCAGCCAAGGGGGCGGGGCTAGCGGGAGCTACGAGCAGTACTTC. The encoded protein is CASSQGGGASGSYEQYF.

V usage is TRBV28 and J usage is TRBJ2-7; D possibly corresponds to TRBD1 (5 bases). V gave up 7 bases and J gave up 0 bases, with 22 bases separating them. This CDR3 region has 17 residues. The germline V gene encodes CDR1 MDHEN and CDR2 SYDVKM. This chain's CDR3 is CASTLSFGQGSSYEQYF. The CDR3 nucleotides are TGTGCCAGCACCCTCTCGTTCGGTCAGGGAAGCTCCTACGAGCAGTACTTC.

This clone was seen only a few times. This chain uses TRBV28 with TRBJ2-3; no clear D gene. The CDR3 consists of 15 residues. Germline CDR1 MDHEN, CDR2 SYDVKM. V was cut by 3 bases and J by 4 bases, with 14 bases left in between. The CDR3 sequence: CASSFRVWASDTQYF. The CDR3 DNA is TGTGCCAGCAGTTTTCGTGTTTGGGCATCAGATACGCAGTATTTT.

This chain connects TRBV4-1 to TRBJ1-5; the match to TRBD1 covers 8 bases. The CDR3 is made up of 14 amino acids. After removal of 6 bases from V and 3 bases from J, the junction contained 4 bases not matched to a gene. CDR1 MGHRA and CDR2 YSYEKL come from the germline V gene. The CDR3 DNA reads TGCGCCAGCAGTGGGCAGGGGGCCAATCAGCCCCAGCATTTT. Amino acids: CASSGQGANQPQHF.

The rearrangement uses TRBV11-2 and TRBJ1-1; a weak D match, TRBD1 (6 bases). V was shortened by 4 bases and J by 3 bases, with 15 bases between the two germline ends. The CDR3 has 15 residues. Germline V lookup: CDR1 SGHAT, CDR2 FQNNGV. CDR3 protein: CASSSYRASYTEAFF. As DNA, the CDR3 is TGTGCCAGCAGCTCTTACAGGGCCTCTTACACTGAAGCTTTCTTT.

The rearrangement joins TRBV6-1 to TRBJ1-4, with a tentative D call TRBD1 (5 bases). The germline V gene encodes CDR1 MNHNS and CDR2 SASEGT. The CDR3 totals 15 residues. Trimming left V 4 bases short and J 6 bases short, with 15 bases between. DNA for the CDR3: TGTGCCAGCAGTGGGCGCGGGGCCGAAGATGAAAAACTGTTTTTT. This sequence encodes CASSGRGAEDEKLFF.

V is TRBV6-1 and J is TRBJ2-2, with 7 bases identical to TRBD2. V was pared by 2 bases and J by 7 bases, with 13 bases of the junction left unmatched. Germline V gene lookup returns CDR1 MNHNS and CDR2 SASEGT. This CDR3 spans 17 amino acids. CDR3 in amino acids: CASSESGGRALGGELFF. The CDR3 nucleotides read TGTGCCAGCAGTGAATCTGGAGGGAGGGCCCTCGGCGGGGAGCTGTTTTTT.